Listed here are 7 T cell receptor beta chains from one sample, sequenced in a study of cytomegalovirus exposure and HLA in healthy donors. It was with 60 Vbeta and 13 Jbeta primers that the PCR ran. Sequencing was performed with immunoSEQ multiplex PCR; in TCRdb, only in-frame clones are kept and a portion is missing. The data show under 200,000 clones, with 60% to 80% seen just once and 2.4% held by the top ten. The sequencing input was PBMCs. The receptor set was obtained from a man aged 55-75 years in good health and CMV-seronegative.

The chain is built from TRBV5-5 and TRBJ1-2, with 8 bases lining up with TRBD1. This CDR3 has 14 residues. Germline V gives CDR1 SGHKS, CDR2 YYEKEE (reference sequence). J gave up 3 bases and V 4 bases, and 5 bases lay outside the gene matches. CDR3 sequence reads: CASSPPTGDYGYTF. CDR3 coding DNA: TGTGCCAGCAGCCCTCCGACAGGGGACTATGGCTACACCTTC.

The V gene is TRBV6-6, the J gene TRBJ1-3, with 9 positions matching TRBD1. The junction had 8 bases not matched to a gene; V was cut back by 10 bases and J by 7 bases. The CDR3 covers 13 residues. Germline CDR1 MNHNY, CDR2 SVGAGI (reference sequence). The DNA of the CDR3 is TGTGCCACCGCAAGGACAGGGGATAACACCATATATTTT. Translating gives CATARTGDNTIYF.

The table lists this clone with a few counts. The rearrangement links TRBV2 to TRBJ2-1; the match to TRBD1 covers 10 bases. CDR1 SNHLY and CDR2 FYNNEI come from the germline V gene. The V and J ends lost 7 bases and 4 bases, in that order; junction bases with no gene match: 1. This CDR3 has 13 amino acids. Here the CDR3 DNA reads TGTGCCAGCATGGGACAGGGGTACAATGAGCAGTTCTTC. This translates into CASMGQGYNEQFF. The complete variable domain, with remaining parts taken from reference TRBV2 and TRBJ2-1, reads EPEVTQTPSHQVTQMGQEVILRCVPISNHLYFYWYRQILGQKVEFLVSFYNNEISEKSEIFDDQFSVERPDGSNFTLKIRSTKLEDSAMYFCASMGQGYNEQFFGPGTRLTVL.

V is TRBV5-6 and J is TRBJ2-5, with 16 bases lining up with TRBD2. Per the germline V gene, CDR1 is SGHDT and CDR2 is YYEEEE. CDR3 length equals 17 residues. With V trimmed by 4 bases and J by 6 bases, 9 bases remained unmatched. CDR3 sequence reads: CASSPGTSGRVMKTQYF. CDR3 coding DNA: TGTGCCAGCAGCCCCGGGACTAGCGGGAGGGTGATGAAGACCCAGTACTTC.

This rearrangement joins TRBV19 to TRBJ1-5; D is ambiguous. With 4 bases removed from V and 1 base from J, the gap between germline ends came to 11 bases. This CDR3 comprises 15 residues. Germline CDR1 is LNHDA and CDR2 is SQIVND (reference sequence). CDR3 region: CASSTPGVSNQPQHF. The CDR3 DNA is TGTGCCAGTAGTACCCCCGGGGTAAGCAATCAGCCCCAGCATTTT.

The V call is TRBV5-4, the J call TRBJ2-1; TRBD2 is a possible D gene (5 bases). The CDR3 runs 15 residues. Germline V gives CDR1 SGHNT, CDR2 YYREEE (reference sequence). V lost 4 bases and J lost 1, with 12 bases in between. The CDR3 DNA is TGTGCCAGCAGCATCGGGGTTCAATCCTACAATGAGCAGTTCTTC. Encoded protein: CASSIGVQSYNEQFF.

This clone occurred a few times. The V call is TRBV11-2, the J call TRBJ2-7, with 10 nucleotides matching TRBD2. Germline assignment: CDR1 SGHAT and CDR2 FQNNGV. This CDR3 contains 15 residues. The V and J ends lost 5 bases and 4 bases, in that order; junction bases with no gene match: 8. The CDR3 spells CASSPSSSGSYEQYF. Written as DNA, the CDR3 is TGTGCCAGCAGCCCTTCCTCTAGCGGGAGTTACGAGCAGTACTTC.